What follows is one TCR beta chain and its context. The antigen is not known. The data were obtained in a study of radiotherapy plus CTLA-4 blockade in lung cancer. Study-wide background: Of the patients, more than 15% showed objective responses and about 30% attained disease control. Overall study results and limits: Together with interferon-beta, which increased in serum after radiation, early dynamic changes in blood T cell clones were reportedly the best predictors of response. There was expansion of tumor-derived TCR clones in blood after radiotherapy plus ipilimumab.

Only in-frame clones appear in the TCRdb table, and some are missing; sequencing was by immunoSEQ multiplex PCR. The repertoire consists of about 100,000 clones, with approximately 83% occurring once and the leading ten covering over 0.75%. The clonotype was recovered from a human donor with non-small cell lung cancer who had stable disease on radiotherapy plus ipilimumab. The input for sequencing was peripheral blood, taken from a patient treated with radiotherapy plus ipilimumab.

The CDR3 region is CASSARGGVTEAFF. The CDR3 DNA follows: TGTGCCAGCAGCGCCCGGGGGGGGGTTACTGAAGCTTTCTTT. This rearrangement joins TRBV5-4 to TRBJ1-1; the D gene is possibly TRBD1 (5 bases). The ends were cut back, 4 bases at V and 5 bases at J, with 15 bases in the middle. The germline gives CDR1 SGHNT, CDR2 YYREEE (reference sequence). The CDR3 spans 14 residues.